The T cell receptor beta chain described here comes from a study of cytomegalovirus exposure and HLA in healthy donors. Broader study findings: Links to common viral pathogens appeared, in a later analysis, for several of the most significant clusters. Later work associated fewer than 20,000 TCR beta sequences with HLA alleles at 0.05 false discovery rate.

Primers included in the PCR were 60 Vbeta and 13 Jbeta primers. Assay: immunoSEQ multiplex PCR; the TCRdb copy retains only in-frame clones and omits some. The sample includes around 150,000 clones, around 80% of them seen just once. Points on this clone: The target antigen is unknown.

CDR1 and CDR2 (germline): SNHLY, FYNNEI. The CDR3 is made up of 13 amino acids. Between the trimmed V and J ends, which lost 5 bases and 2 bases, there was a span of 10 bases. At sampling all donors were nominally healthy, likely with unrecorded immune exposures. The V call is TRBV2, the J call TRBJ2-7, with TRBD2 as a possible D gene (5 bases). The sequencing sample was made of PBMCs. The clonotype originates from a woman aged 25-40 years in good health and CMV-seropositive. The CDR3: CASSWTEAYEQYF. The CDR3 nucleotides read TGTGCCAGCAGTTGGACGGAGGCCTACGAGCAGTACTTC.